This T cell receptor (beta chain) was obtained from a study of cytomegalovirus exposure and HLA in healthy donors. This PCR relied on a set of 60 Vbeta primers and 13 Jbeta primers. Sequencing was performed with immunoSEQ multiplex PCR; in TCRdb, only in-frame clones are kept and a portion is missing. Its table lists 70,000 to 90,000 clones. As concerns this clone: The antigen remains unidentified.

Study outcomes and limitations: Several V segments, TRBV6-2 and TRBV6-3 among them, could not be told apart and were dropped.

Germline V gives CDR1 SGHTA, CDR2 FQGTGA. The CDR3 extends over 16 amino acids. The V gene end was trimmed by 3 bases and the J gene end by 4 bases; junction bases not matched to a gene: 2. This clonotype was sampled from a man aged 18 to 30 in good health and CMV-seropositive. Sequences were obtained from PBMCs. The chain recombines TRBV7-3 with TRBJ2-1; 14 nucleotides match TRBD2. This CDR3 reads CASSLGTSGGYNEQFF. Here the CDR3 DNA reads TGTGCCAGCAGCTTGGGGACTAGCGGGGGTTACAATGAGCAGTTCTTC.